The 3 T cell receptor beta chains below were found in one sample sequenced in a study of T cell responses to AZD1222 COVID-19 vaccine. Some clones are missing from TCRdb's copy, which holds only in-frame ones; the method was immunoSEQ multiplex PCR. This table holds about 70,000 clones, over 80% found once. The sample was peripheral blood, taken on day 0 of AZD1222 vaccination. These receptors all come from an adult in good health.

The chain carries TRBV25-1 and TRBJ1-1; the match to TRBD1 covers 9 bases. The J segment lost 5 bases and the V segment lost 3 bases, leaving 4 bases of the junction unmatched. The CDR3 totals 14 residues. CDR1 and CDR2 (germline): MGHDK, SYGVNS. The CDR3 DNA sequence: TGTGCCAGCAGTGAGGGACAGGGATATACTGAAGCTTTCTTT. It yields the protein CASSEGQGYTEAFF.

The CDR3 loop reads CASSILGEKLFF. The CDR3 DNA is TGTGCCAGTAGTATCCTGGGAGAAAAACTGTTTTTT. The V gene is TRBV19, the J gene TRBJ1-4; D gene unclear. Trimming took off 3 bases at V and 8 bases at J, with 7 bases between the two ends. Germline values: CDR1 LNHDA, CDR2 SQIVND (reference sequence). CDR3 length: 12 residues.

The chain employs TRBV15 and TRBJ1-6; D uncertain. Germline V gene data show CDR1 as LNHNV and CDR2 as YYDKDF (reference sequence). V was cut by 1 base and J by 6 bases, with 4 bases left in between. The CDR3 has 13 residues. The CDR3 coding sequence is TGTGCCACCAGCAGAGGAATTAATTCACCCCTCCACTTT. Translation gives CATSRGINSPLHF.